This paragraph covers one TCR beta chain sequence. Its antigen is unidentified. 13 Jbeta primers and 60 Vbeta primers were used for the PCR. The method was immunoSEQ multiplex PCR; TCRdb's version includes in-frame clones alone and lacks a portion of them. This sample carries approximately 220,000 clones, 82% of them seen once, and the ten largest clones take approximately 5.7%. This entry comes from a study of cytomegalovirus exposure and HLA in healthy donors. Study results and limitations: In a later analysis, specific HLA alleles were associated with 15,000 to 20,000 TCR beta sequences at a 0.05 false discovery rate. One variant, a missense change in DCLRE1C, was linked in a later analysis to TCR beta V- and J-gene trimming. Some V segments, including TRBV6-2 and TRBV6-3, were excluded as indistinguishable.

The V gene's germline CDR1 is MNHEY and CDR2 SMNVEV (reference sequence). CDR3 size: 13 residues. With 7 bases removed from V and 4 bases from J, the gap between germline ends came to 11 bases. The specimen sequenced was PBMCs. The clonotype originates from a man aged 40-49 years in good health and CMV-seropositive. The rearrangement uses TRBV27 and TRBJ2-1; TRBD1 might be the D (6 bases). Written as DNA, the CDR3 is TGTGCCAGCACGCGGCAGGGGTACAATGAGCAGTTCTTC. Its protein product is CASTRQGYNEQFF.